A single sample gave rise to the 25 T cell receptor beta chains below, sequenced in a study of response to subunit inactivated influenza vaccine. TCRdb called the RT-PCR reads again in MiXCR, with one record for every CDR3 protein. The sample shows approximately 520,000 distinct CDR3 sequences, approximately 16% of them seen only once. The sample here was CD4+ T cells sorted from PBMCs, taken roughly 24 months after vaccination. These receptors originate from a man aged 50 to 75 who received an inactivated influenza vaccine.

The rearrangement links TRBV6-1 to TRBJ1-1, with D unresolved. Germline CDR1 and CDR2: MNHNS and SASEGT. The CDR3 sequence is 14 residues long. V was clipped by 6 bases and J by 1 base, with 12 bases between them. CDR3 DNA: TGTGCCAGCAGGACGACTCCCGGGAACACTGAAGCTTTCTTT. Protein product: CASRTTPGNTEAFF.

This chain connects TRBV2 to TRBJ2-7, with 9 bases that match TRBD2. Germline CDR1 reads SNHLY; CDR2 reads FYNNEI. The J segment lost 5 bases and the V segment lost 5 bases, leaving 10 bases of the junction unmatched. The CDR3 has 15 amino acids. The CDR3 DNA reads TGTGCCAGCAGTCGGAGTAGCGGGAGTTTCAACGAGCAGTACTTC. Translating gives CASSRSSGSFNEQYF.

The chain uses TRBV24-1 and TRBJ2-1, with D maybe TRBD2 (6 bases). V lost 3 bases, J lost 2 bases, and 13 bases lay in between. The germline V gene has CDR1 KGHDR and CDR2 SFDVKD. This CDR3 spans 16 amino acids. This CDR3 reads CATSDIPGRPYNEQFF. The CDR3 DNA sequence: TGTGCCACCAGTGATATCCCAGGGAGGCCCTACAATGAGCAGTTCTTC.

This clonotype was seen a few times. This chain joins TRBV12-3 or TRBV12-4 and TRBJ2-4; D could derive from TRBD1 or TRBD2 (6 bases each). V shed 1 base and J shed 4 bases, with 14 bases lying between them. This CDR3 has 16 amino acids. The CDR3 DNA follows: TGTGCCAGCAGTTTAGAGGGGGGACGGGTAAAAAACATTCAGTACTTC. It yields the protein CASSLEGGRVKNIQYF.

This clonotype appeared a few times. The V call is TRBV14, the J call TRBJ2-3, with 10 bases lining up with TRBD2. The CDR3 has 20 amino acids. With V trimmed by 4 bases and J by 0 bases, 16 bases remained unmatched. From germline, CDR1 is SGHDN and CDR2 FVKESK. This chain's CDR3 is CASSPRLAGARRPSTDTQYF. In nucleotides, the CDR3 is TGTGCCAGCAGCCCCAGGCTAGCGGGGGCTCGGCGTCCTAGCACAGATACGCAGTATTTT.

V is TRBV6-2 or TRBV6-3 and J is TRBJ1-5, with D maybe TRBD1 (5 bases). The ends were cut back, 5 bases at V and 0 bases at J, with 26 bases in the middle. Germline assignment: CDR1 MNHEY and CDR2 SVGEGT. This CDR3 comprises 20 residues. CDR3 sequence: CASSLLGGTLPSVSNQPQHF. In DNA, the CDR3 is TGTGCCAGCAGTCTACTCGGTGGGACCTTACCGTCAGTTAGCAATCAGCCCCAGCATTTT.

The chain is built from TRBV3-1 and TRBJ2-7; no clear D. Trimming shortened V by 4 bases and J by 0 bases, and 10 bases separated the two germline ends. This CDR3 comprises 14 residues. CDR1 is LGHDT and CDR2 is YNNKEL in the germline V gene (reference sequence). The CDR3 loop reads CASSPAHDSYEQYF. In DNA form, the CDR3 reads TGTGCCAGCAGCCCCGCCCATGACTCCTACGAGCAGTACTTC.

This clonotype was observed a few times. The chain recombines TRBV12-3 or TRBV12-4 with TRBJ2-6; a possible D gene is TRBD1 (5 bases). This CDR3 is built from 15 residues. The V gene lost 6 bases and the J gene lost 1 base, with 10 bases spanning the gap. The CDR3 here is CASRSGWSGANVLTF. As DNA, the CDR3 is TGTGCCAGCAGATCAGGGTGGTCTGGGGCCAACGTCCTGACTTTC.

The gene calls are TRBV11-2 and TRBJ2-3; TRBD1 is a possible D gene (6 bases). V shed 6 bases and J shed 6 bases, with 16 bases lying between them. Germline V lookup: CDR1 SGHAT, CDR2 FQNNGV. CDR3 length equals 14 residues. CDR3 amino acids: CASSSGTPTDTQYF. As DNA, the CDR3 is TGTGCCAGCAGTTCCGGGACACCTACTGATACGCAGTATTTT.

The chain couples TRBV7-9 to TRBJ2-5, with TRBD2 as a possible D gene (6 bases). The CDR3 extends over 14 amino acids. The V end lost 8 bases, the J end lost 6 bases, and 19 bases lay between the germline ends. In germline, CDR1 is SEHNR, CDR2 FQNEAQ (reference sequence). The CDR3: CASGAPRRGKTQYF. CDR3 DNA: TGTGCCAGCGGGGCCCCTAGACGGGGGAAGACCCAGTACTTC.

The gene calls are TRBV7-9 and TRBJ2-5; D call uncertain. Trimming removed 4 bases from V and 4 bases from J, with 13 bases in between. This CDR3 has 14 amino acids. In germline, CDR1 is SEHNR, CDR2 FQNEAQ (reference sequence). CDR3 sequence: CASSSPRIAETQYF. The CDR3 region has the DNA TGTGCCAGCAGCTCCCCCCGGATAGCAGAGACCCAGTACTTC.

This chain joins TRBV6-2 or TRBV6-3 and TRBJ1-1, with unresolved D. Germline assignment: CDR1 MNHEY and CDR2 SVGEGT. Trimming stripped 6 bases from V and 4 bases from J, with 9 bases between. This CDR3 has 12 residues. In DNA, the CDR3 is TGTGCCAGCAGGTCGGTGGGCACTGAAGCTTTCTTT. The encoded protein is CASRSVGTEAFF.

This clonotype has more than one count but fewer than ten. This chain joins TRBV6-1 and TRBJ2-3; 10 bases align to TRBD1. The CDR3 contains 14 residues. The germline V gene encodes CDR1 MNHNS and CDR2 SASEGT. V lost 10 bases, J lost 6 bases, and 10 bases stayed unmatched. CDR3 protein: CATGGDRGKDTQYF. In DNA, the CDR3 is TGTGCCACGGGGGGGGACAGGGGTAAGGATACGCAGTATTTT.

CDR3 in amino acids: CASSPQMGRQETQYF. The CDR3, as DNA: TGTGCCAGCTCACCACAAATGGGACGCCAAGAGACCCAGTACTTC. The V gene is TRBV18, the J gene TRBJ2-5; D may be TRBD1 or TRBD2 (5 bases each). CDR1 and CDR2 from the germline V gene are KGHSH and LQKENI. The CDR3 has 15 residues. V lost 1 base, J lost 1 base, and 10 bases lay in between.

This clonotype was detected a few times. The rearrangement uses TRBV5-1 and TRBJ2-2; D ambiguous. The CDR3 runs 14 residues. The germline V gene encodes CDR1 SGHRS and CDR2 YFSETQ. V was shortened by 3 bases and J by 3 bases, with 9 bases between the two germline ends. CDR3 in amino acids: CASSSRTDTGELFF. CDR3 nucleotides: TGCGCCAGCAGCTCCCGGACGGACACCGGGGAGCTGTTTTTT.

This clonotype was recorded many times. V usage is TRBV27 and J usage is TRBJ1-3, with 9 bases aligning to TRBD1. The V gene end was trimmed by 4 bases and the J gene end by 4 bases; junction bases not matched to a gene: 8. The CDR3 totals 16 residues. Germline loops: CDR1 MNHEY, CDR2 SMNVEV (reference sequence). The CDR3 here is CASSSLPGQGGNTIYF. In DNA form, the CDR3 reads TGTGCCAGCAGTTCGTTACCGGGACAGGGAGGAAACACCATATATTTT.

The chain uses TRBV20-1 and TRBJ2-1; the D gene is possibly TRBD2 (5 bases). V lost 2 bases, J lost 6 bases, and 14 bases lay in between. This CDR3 contains 14 residues. Germline CDR1 and CDR2: DFQATT and SNEGSKA (reference sequence). In DNA, the CDR3 is TGCAGTGCTAGAAGCCTAGCCGATTTCAATGAGCAGTTCTTC. Its protein product is CSARSLADFNEQFF.

V and J are TRBV4-3 and TRBJ1-2, with 7 nucleotides matching TRBD1. The germline gives CDR1 LGHNA, CDR2 YSLEER. There are 14 residues in the CDR3. Trimming at V came to 3 bases and at J to 6 bases, leaving 7 bases not matched to a gene. The DNA for the CDR3 is TGCGCCAGCAGCCAGGTGACAGGGATCCATGGCTACACCTTC. It yields the protein CASSQVTGIHGYTF.

Only a few counts were recorded for this clonotype. The chain combines TRBV4-2 with TRBJ2-1, with TRBD2 matching 9 bases. Germline CDR1 and CDR2: LGHNA and YNFKEQ. Trimming removed 2 bases from V and 7 bases from J; junction bases left unmatched: 15. The CDR3 has 18 amino acids. The CDR3, as DNA: TGTGCCAGCAGCCAATTTGTAGGCGGGAGGGCCTCAAGTAATGAGCAGTTCTTC. Translation gives CASSQFVGGRASSNEQFF.

The V and J genes are TRBV28 and TRBJ2-1, with 8 bases matching TRBD2. The CDR3 is made up of 14 amino acids. The germline V gene encodes CDR1 MDHEN and CDR2 SYDVKM. After removal of 1 base from V and 9 bases from J, the junction contained 5 bases not matched to a gene. CDR3 region: CASSLSGRASEQFF. The CDR3 nucleotides are TGTGCCAGCAGTTTATCCGGGAGGGCATCTGAGCAGTTCTTC.

This clonotype was counted many times. The chain uses TRBV20-1 and TRBJ1-5, with 8 bases aligning to TRBD1. V trimming: 1 base; J trimming: 3 bases; junction bases outside the gene matches: 2. CDR3 length: 14 residues. Germline lookup yields CDR1 DFQATT and CDR2 SNEGSKA (reference sequence). Written as DNA, the CDR3 is TGCAGTGCTAGAGGGACAGGGAACAATCAGCCCCAGCATTTT. Its protein product is CSARGTGNNQPQHF.

V is TRBV5-1 and J is TRBJ2-7; 7 positions agree with TRBD1. This CDR3 has 13 amino acids. V shed 3 bases and J 6 bases; nucleotides not matched to a gene: 6. Germline V lookup: CDR1 SGHRS, CDR2 YFSETQ. The CDR3 reads CASSWTTGTEQYF. The CDR3 region has the DNA TGCGCCAGCAGCTGGACGACAGGGACCGAGCAGTACTTC.

This chain connects TRBV30 to TRBJ2-2; no clear D gene. V was trimmed by 3 bases and J by 5 bases, leaving 10 bases between them. Per the germline V gene, CDR1 is GTSNPN and CDR2 is SVGIG (reference sequence). The CDR3 covers 13 residues. The CDR3 DNA follows: TGTGCCTGGAGCGTGTCTTGGACCGGGGAGCTGTTTTTT. Its protein is CAWSVSWTGELFF. Full variable domain (missing parts from reference TRBV30 and TRBJ2-2): SQTIHQWPATLVQPVGSPLSLECTVEGTSNPNLYWYRQAAGRGLQLLFYSVGIGQISSEVPQNLSASRPQDRQFILSSKKLLLSDSGFYLCAWSVSWTGELFFGEGSRLTVL.

The genes are TRBV24-1 and TRBJ2-1; TRBD1 is a possible D gene (6 bases). Germline CDR1 reads KGHDR; CDR2 reads SFDVKD. This CDR3 is 14 amino acids long. The V end lost 4 bases, the J end lost 8 bases, and 14 bases lay between the germline ends. CDR3 sequence: CATSEGQYRYEQFF. The CDR3 DNA follows: TGTGCCACCAGTGAGGGACAATATCGATATGAGCAGTTCTTC.

In the case of this clonotype: One end of the junction does not line up with germline, which may come from a read error. The CDR3 nucleotides are TGTGCCAGCACCGTAGGCCGCAGTTTAAATGAAAAACTGTTTTTT. As protein: CASTVGRSLNEKLFF. The chain links TRBV9 to TRBJ1-4; no clear D gene. Germline loops: CDR1 SGDLS, CDR2 YYNGEE. The CDR3 has 15 amino acids.